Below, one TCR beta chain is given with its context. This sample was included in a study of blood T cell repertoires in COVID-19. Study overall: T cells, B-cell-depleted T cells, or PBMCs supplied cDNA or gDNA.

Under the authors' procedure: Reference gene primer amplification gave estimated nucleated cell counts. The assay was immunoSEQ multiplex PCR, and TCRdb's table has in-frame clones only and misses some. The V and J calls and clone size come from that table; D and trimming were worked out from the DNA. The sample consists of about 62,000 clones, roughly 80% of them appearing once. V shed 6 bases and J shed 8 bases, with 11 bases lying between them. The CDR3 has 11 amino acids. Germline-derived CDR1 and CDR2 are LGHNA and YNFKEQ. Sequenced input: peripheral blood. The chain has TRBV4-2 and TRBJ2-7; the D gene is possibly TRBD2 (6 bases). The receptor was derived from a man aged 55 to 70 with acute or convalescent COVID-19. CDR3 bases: TGTGCCAGCAGGGGGGGAGGACAGCAGTACTTC. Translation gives CASRGGGQQYF.